This T cell receptor beta chain comes out of a study of immune cell composition in non-small cell lung cancer (dated by TCRdb to about 2017). With respect to the entire study: Histologic subtype, mostly lung adenocarcinoma or squamous cell carcinoma, was determined with H&E together with p63, CK5, Napsin A and TTF-1 immunohistochemistry. TCR-beta sequencing from Adaptive Biotechnologies was done on 34 to 40 paired sets of NSCLC tumour and non-adjacent lung specimens and on roughly 24 tumour-only specimens. A handful of tumour specimens with TCR-beta data were rare histological subtypes and were excluded from the subtype comparisons. In supplementary cohort #1, which comprised 10 to 11 lung adenocarcinoma cases, paired tumour/lung TCR-beta sequencing was performed and TIL populations were generated so that tumour reactivity could be assessed.

A two-step multiplex PCR was used to amplify TCR-beta CDR3 regions from genomic DNA, and Illumina-compatible adaptors were added in the second step. TCR-beta immunosequencing was performed on an Illumina platform as a commercial immunoSEQ service. The paper's data handling went like this. Two measures summarised the repertoires: productive clonality, and Top 10 Clones, meaning the percentage of T-cell templates coming from the ten most frequent sequences. Values of productive clonality ranged from 0 to 1, with a monoclonal population indicated by a value of 1. Tumour-associated clones were defined as sequences comprising at least 0.1% of tumour T-cell templates but absent from matched non-adjacent lung, identified via log10 scatter plots. Student's t-tests were used for two-group comparisons, ANOVA was used for stages, and linear regression was used for relationships, with analyses conducted in GraphPad Prism7 and R. TCRdb limited this immuneACCESS table to in-frame rearrangements with V and J called. A share of clones is missing; checked studies link under half to unresolved V genes, and the rest is unexplained. V and J calls and clone size are as listed in that table; D and trimming were resolved from the DNA. Across this sample there are 5,300 or so clones, with about 88% seen only once. The ten largest make up 5.8% of the sample.

Concerning this clone: Its target antigen remains unknown. One base away there is no much larger clone; base qualities are not given.

Non-adjacent lung tissue from the same patient, taken as far from the tumour as possible and at least 3 cm away, was used for the normal lung samples. Genomic DNA was isolated with the QIAamp DNA kit from frozen aliquots of single-cell suspensions that had not been sorted. Tissues arrived within 2 hours of resection and were immediately processed into single-cell suspensions. Tissue was broken up mechanically, digested enzymatically with DNase I, collagenase I and hyaluronidase for around 31 minutes at 37 degrees C, and then filtered and RBC-lysed. Study-level results and caveats: No significant correlation was found between smoking pack-years and tumour TCR-beta clonality. The reactivity cohort included only 10 or so cases, and whether tumour-reactive clones share sequences with the dominant in vivo tumour-associated clones was not shown. Nearly half of NSCLC cases had tumour-associated clones >0.5%, with more than 60% of squamous carcinomas showing such clones compared with about 30% of adenocarcinomas. Across some ten adenocarcinoma cases, the maximal tumour-associated clone frequency showed a strong correlation with TIL tumour reactivity, but overall clonality showed no such correlation.

Trimming accounts for 6 bases at V and 4 bases at J, while the number of junction bases matched to no gene is 9. The CDR1 and CDR2 encoded by the germline V gene are SGHRS and YFSETQ. Measured from the cysteine to the phenylalanine, the CDR3 is 14 residues long. The retained sequence is limited to the CDR3, 42 bases, with the frame set at the first base. Sequenced input: non-adjacent lung tissue. The chain couples TRBV5-1 to TRBJ1-2, with 7 central nucleotides matching TRBD1. The receptor was isolated from a human donor with non-small cell lung cancer. Some clones in this sample may be carry-over from other donors' samples. The CDR3 reads CASNEATGSYGYTF. Read as DNA, the sequence is TGCGCCAGCAACGAAGCGACAGGGTCCTATGGCTACACCTTC. Here the CDR3 is joined to the reference TRBV5-1 and TRBJ1-2 genes, and the full variable domain is: KAGVTQTPRYLIKTRGQQVTLSCSPISGHRSVSWYQQTPGQGLQFLFEYFSETQRNKGNFPGRFSGRQFSNSRSEMNVSTLELGDSALYLCASNEATGSYGYTFGSGTRLTVV.